The T cell receptor (beta chain) described here comes from a study of blood T cell repertoires in COVID-19. As originally analysed: The assay estimated nucleated cells by amplifying reference gene primers. The method was immunoSEQ multiplex PCR; TCRdb's version includes in-frame clones alone and lacks a portion of them. That table furnishes V, J and clone size, whereas the DNA furnished D and trimming. The sample records roughly 150,000 clones, 87% being singletons. With 8 bases removed from V and 4 bases from J, the gap between germline ends came to 17 bases. Germline V gene lookup returns CDR1 MGHRA and CDR2 YSYEKL. The CDR3 covers 14 residues.

The specimen was PBMCs or T cells enriched from blood (not recorded which). The clonotype comes from a woman between 40 and 55 years old who had been exposed to COVID-19. This chain uses TRBV4-1 with TRBJ1-1, with D maybe TRBD1 (5 bases). CDR3 nucleotide sequence: TGCGCCAGCGGGCTTGGGGAGGGGATCACTGAAGCTTTCTTT. This gives the protein CASGLGEGITEAFF.